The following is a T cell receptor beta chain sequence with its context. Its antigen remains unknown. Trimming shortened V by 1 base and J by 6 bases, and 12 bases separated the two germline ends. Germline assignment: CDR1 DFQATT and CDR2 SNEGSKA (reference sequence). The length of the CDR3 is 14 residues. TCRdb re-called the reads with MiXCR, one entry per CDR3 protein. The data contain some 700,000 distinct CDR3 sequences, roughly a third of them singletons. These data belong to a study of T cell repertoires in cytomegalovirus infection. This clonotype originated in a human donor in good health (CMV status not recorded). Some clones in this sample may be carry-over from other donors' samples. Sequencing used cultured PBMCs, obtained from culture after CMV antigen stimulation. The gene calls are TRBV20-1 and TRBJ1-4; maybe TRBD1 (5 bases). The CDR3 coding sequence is TGCAGTGCTAGAGGACAGCGCCCCGATGAAAAACTGTTTTTT. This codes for CSARGQRPDEKLFF.